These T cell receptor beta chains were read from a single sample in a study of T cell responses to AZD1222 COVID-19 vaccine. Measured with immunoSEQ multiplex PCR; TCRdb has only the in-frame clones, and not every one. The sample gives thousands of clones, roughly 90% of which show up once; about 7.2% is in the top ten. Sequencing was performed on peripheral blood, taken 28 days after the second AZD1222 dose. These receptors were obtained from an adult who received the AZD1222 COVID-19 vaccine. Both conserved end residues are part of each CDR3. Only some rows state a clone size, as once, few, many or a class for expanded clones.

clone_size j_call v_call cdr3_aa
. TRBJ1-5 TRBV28 CASTWGNQPQHF
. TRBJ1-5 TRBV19 CASSQGFNQPQHF
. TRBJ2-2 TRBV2 CASSQRVQRIGLFF
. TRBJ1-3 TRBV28 CATLRNTIYF
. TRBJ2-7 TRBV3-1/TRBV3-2 CASSPPPTDYYEQYF
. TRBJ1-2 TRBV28 CASRGSKDGYTF
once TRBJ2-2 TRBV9 CASSVGGGELFF
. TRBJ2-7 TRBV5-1 CASSSRTGGDEQYF
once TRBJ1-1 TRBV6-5 CAPSWGEEAYTEAFF
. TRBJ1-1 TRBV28 CASSLMAGEAFF
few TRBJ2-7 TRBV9 CASSVVETGADEQYF
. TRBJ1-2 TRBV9 CASRPPSGGYTF
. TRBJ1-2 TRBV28 CASRGRGRGYTF
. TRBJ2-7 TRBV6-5 CASSYSLGDYYEQYF
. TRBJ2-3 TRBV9 CASSVGLAGGQADTQYF
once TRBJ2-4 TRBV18 CASSLTQRNIQYF
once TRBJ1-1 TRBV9 CAGSVVSSNTEAFF
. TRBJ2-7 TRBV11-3 CASSLGLAGGEQYF
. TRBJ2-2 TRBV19 CASSSSGGPTGELFF
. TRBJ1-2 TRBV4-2 CASSQDRFGYTF
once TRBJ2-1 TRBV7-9 CASSFLGLAGGLYNEQFF
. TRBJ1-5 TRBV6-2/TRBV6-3 CASSYRDQPQHF
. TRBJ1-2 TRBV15 CATSRDIQGYGYTF
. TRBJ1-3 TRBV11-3 CASSTGSGNTIYF
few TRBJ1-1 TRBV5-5 CASSPGTGHDEAFF
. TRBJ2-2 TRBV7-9 CASSLNQITGELFF
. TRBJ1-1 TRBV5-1 CASSRDILNTEAFF
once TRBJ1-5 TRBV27 CASSFRGTANSNQPQHF